One TCR beta chain is described in this entry. Its antigen is unknown. No clone much larger than this one lies a single base away; base qualities are absent. The data stem from a study of T-cell reconstitution after alpha-beta-depleted transplantation in children (dated by TCRdb to 2015 to 2016). For the wider study: Using TCR repertoire profiling, the study followed T-cell immune reconstitution in a quantitative way in children after TCRalphabeta/CD19-depleted allogeneic hematopoietic cell transplantation. The paper's findings and limits, for the study overall: Over the following months the frequencies of hyperexpanded clones went down, and after one year T-cell counts and TCRbeta diversity were mostly credited to newly produced T cells. About two months after transplant, the apparently early recovery of alphabetaT-cell counts reportedly depended on just several hundred clones that had expanded rapidly and came from non-depleted graft cells. The high TCRbeta diversity at day 60 in some patients was ascribed to recipient T cells and intrathymic progenitors that had survived conditioning.

Receptors were amplified or captured by PCR. The instrument given in TCRdb is Illumina HiSeq 2500. To normalize quantification of the TCRbeta repertoire, the TCR libraries were built with molecular barcoding that relied on unique molecular identifiers. TCRdb trimmed public reads at Q25 via fastp, called clones via MiXCR and kept in-frame beta chains. Rows merge per CDR3 protein into single entries with the most common DNA and genes. The sample contains under 250,000 distinct CDR3 sequences, 20% to 30% of them found a single time. 4% to 5.5% of the sample is in the top ten clones. The label giving this sample's treatment or condition can be read as: allogeneic hematopoietic cell transplantation with graft depleted of TCRalphabeta T cells and CD19 B cells. TCRalphabeta/CD19-depleted allogeneic hematopoietic cell grafts were given to the transplant recipients, all of whom were children. According to the germline V gene (reference sequence), CDR1 reads DFQATT and CDR2 reads SNEGSKA. Trimming removed 3 bases from V and 6 bases from J, leaving 23 bases between the germline ends. The CDR3 numbers 16 residues from cysteine through phenylalanine. The retained sequence is limited to the CDR3, 48 bases, with the frame set at the first base.

Rearrangement joined TRBV20-1 to TRBJ1-2; TRBD1 is possibly the D segment (6 matching bases). Specimen: PBMCs, mostly from graft donor cells, collected 360 days after TCRalphabeta/CD19-depleted stem cell transplant. The source is a female patient younger than 10 who had a stem cell transplant for congenital amegakaryocytic thrombocytopenia, so the T cells may come from the graft donor. The DNA is TGCAGTGCTAGGAAGGGGGTAAGGGGTCAAAAAGATGGCTACACCTTC. This yields the protein CSARKGVRGQKDGYTF.